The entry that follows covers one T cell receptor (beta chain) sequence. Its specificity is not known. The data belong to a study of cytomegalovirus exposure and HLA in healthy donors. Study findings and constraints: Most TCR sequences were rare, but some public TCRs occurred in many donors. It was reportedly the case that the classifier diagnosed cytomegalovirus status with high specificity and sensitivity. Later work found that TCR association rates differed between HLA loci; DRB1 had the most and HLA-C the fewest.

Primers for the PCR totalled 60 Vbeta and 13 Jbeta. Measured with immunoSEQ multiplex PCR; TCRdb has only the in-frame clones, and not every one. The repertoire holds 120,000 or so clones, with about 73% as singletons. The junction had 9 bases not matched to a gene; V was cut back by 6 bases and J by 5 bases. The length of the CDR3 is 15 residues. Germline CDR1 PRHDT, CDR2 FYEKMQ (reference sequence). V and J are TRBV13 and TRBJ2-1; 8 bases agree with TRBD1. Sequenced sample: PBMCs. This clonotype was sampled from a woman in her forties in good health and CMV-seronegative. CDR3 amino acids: CASRSRDRLHNEQFF. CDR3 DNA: TGTGCCAGCAGATCTCGGGACAGGCTTCACAATGAGCAGTTCTTC.